These T cell receptor beta chains were read from a single sample in a study of radiation and T cells in renal cell carcinoma. Repertoires were generated with immunoSEQ multiplex PCR, while TCRdb's copy carries only in-frame clones and drops some. The sample lists about 47,000 clones, approximately 80% occurring once. Source: blood, taken from a patient whose treatment included radiotherapy and nephrectomy. These TCRs come from a woman aged 70-85 years with renal cell carcinoma. Each CDR3 is given without its conserved first and last residue. The order of the fields is V gene, D gene, CDR3 protein. D genes are given only for firm matches.

V gene: TRBV19
D gene: NA
CDR3 protein: ASSPRLNNEQF

V gene: TRBV19
D gene: NA
CDR3 protein: ASSIGGKLF

V gene: TRBV19
D gene: TRBD2
CDR3 protein: AIHPIAGDTYNEQF

V gene: TRBV15
D gene: NA
CDR3 protein: ATSRDLGPGSYEQY

V gene: TRBV27
D gene: NA
CDR3 protein: ASSSLRQLWNTIY

V gene: TRBV5-6
D gene: TRBD1
CDR3 protein: ASSNGQARGFYEQY

V gene: TRBV6-5
D gene: NA
CDR3 protein: ASSYSQSNTEAF

V gene: TRBV19
D gene: NA
CDR3 protein: ASSILGGSNQPQH

V gene: TRBV14
D gene: NA
CDR3 protein: ASRDSRNTEAF

V gene: TRBV19
D gene: NA
CDR3 protein: ASRPAGSRDSTGELF

V gene: TRBV7-8
D gene: NA
CDR3 protein: ASSLGRGSYNEQF

V gene: TRBV6-8
D gene: TRBD1
CDR3 protein: ASTEVTGGPGANEKLF

V gene: TRBV18
D gene: NA
CDR3 protein: ASSPPAQETQY

V gene: TRBV10-1
D gene: TRBD2
CDR3 protein: ASSELAGGSSTDTQY

V gene: TRBV6-5
D gene: NA
CDR3 protein: ASTKWKGRSPLH

V gene: TRBV6-1
D gene: TRBD2
CDR3 protein: ASRERGGLGNTQY

V gene: TRBV5-4
D gene: TRBD2
CDR3 protein: ASSPAGLAVTDTQY

V gene: TRBV5-1
D gene: TRBD2
CDR3 protein: ASSLSLADAGEQY

V gene: TRBV7-2
D gene: NA
CDR3 protein: ASSSVGVEDTQY

V gene: TRBV9
D gene: NA
CDR3 protein: ASSVAGDPTAGNTEAF

V gene: TRBV5-1
D gene: TRBD1
CDR3 protein: ASSLVRGSNTGELF

V gene: TRBV19
D gene: NA
CDR3 protein: ASSPIGAESYNEQF

V gene: TRBV7-2
D gene: TRBD2
CDR3 protein: ASSLAWTSGMGRETQY

V gene: TRBV15
D gene: TRBD1
CDR3 protein: ATSSGQSYEQY

V gene: TRBV7-8
D gene: TRBD1
CDR3 protein: ASTAGTGIRNGYT

V gene: TRBV2
D gene: TRBD1
CDR3 protein: ASSELDRGPQPQH

V gene: TRBV7-2
D gene: TRBD2
CDR3 protein: ASSLKGLAGGQETQY

V gene: TRBV7-9
D gene: NA
CDR3 protein: ASSPKGPDTQY

V gene: TRBV4-1
D gene: NA
CDR3 protein: ASRRLGTFVNTEAF

V gene: TRBV7-3
D gene: TRBD2
CDR3 protein: ASSLGAGLPDTQY

V gene: TRBV5-1
D gene: NA
CDR3 protein: ASSTGLSYEQY

V gene: TRBV6-1
D gene: NA
CDR3 protein: ASSGPNTGELF

V gene: TRBV6-1
D gene: NA
CDR3 protein: ASSEGGTRLVYGYT

V gene: TRBV19
D gene: NA
CDR3 protein: ASSIGGYSNQPQH

V gene: TRBV18
D gene: NA
CDR3 protein: ASSPPLGLRTGELF

V gene: TRBV4-1
D gene: TRBD1
CDR3 protein: ASTQSQGAKTQY

V gene: TRBV14
D gene: NA
CDR3 protein: ASSQSGNGPQH

V gene: TRBV13
D gene: TRBD2
CDR3 protein: ASSSEGLAGGFYNEQF

V gene: TRBV10-2
D gene: TRBD1
CDR3 protein: ASSESGGGAGYT

V gene: TRBV9
D gene: NA
CDR3 protein: ASRRSGNTGELF

V gene: TRBV30
D gene: TRBD2
CDR3 protein: AWRIAGGDADTQY

V gene: TRBV19
D gene: NA
CDR3 protein: ASSMPSIPFYASGANVLT

V gene: TRBV18
D gene: NA
CDR3 protein: ASSPTSGSNIQY

V gene: TRBV6-5
D gene: TRBD2
CDR3 protein: ASRLTSGNFNEQF

V gene: TRBV5-1
D gene: NA
CDR3 protein: ASSQGVGVNTEAF

V gene: TRBV4-2
D gene: NA
CDR3 protein: ASSSQGGGELF

V gene: TRBV7-2
D gene: NA
CDR3 protein: ASSLNPVGSYEQY

V gene: TRBV7-8
D gene: TRBD1
CDR3 protein: ASSLSDRGNQPQH

V gene: TRBV19
D gene: TRBD2
CDR3 protein: ATATGTSGGWADTQY

V gene: TRBV11-2
D gene: TRBD1
CDR3 protein: ASSLDRGDTDTQY

V gene: TRBV5-3
D gene: NA
CDR3 protein: ARSLGNPSGNTIY

V gene: TRBV7-2
D gene: TRBD2
CDR3 protein: ASSLGGSEQY

V gene: TRBV19
D gene: NA
CDR3 protein: ASSTHGDNRIPY

V gene: TRBV5-1
D gene: TRBD2
CDR3 protein: ASSLVSGKMGDTQY

V gene: TRBV19
D gene: NA
CDR3 protein: ASSGIKGSDEQY